The present entry profiles one T cell receptor (beta chain) with its context. What it binds is not known. This sample is drawn from a study of beta chain features in type 1 diabetes. For the study at large: All samples combined gave roughly 100,000,000 sorted cells for examination. Findings and caveats of the study: PCR may have favored shorter templates equally in patients and controls. Patients with Type 1 diabetes showed moderately but significantly shorter TCRB CDR3s in all four CD4+ subsets.

The study reverse transcribed the entire isolated RNA, so it sequenced expressed TCRB transcripts. Clones were read by immunoSEQ multiplex PCR, and TCRdb kept only the in-frame ones, dropping some. This table has around 250,000 clones, 24% appearing once. The CDR3 length is 16 residues. Trimming left V 3 bases short and J 4 bases short, with 19 bases between. The germline V gene encodes CDR1 GTSNPN and CDR2 SVGIG (reference sequence). This rearrangement joins TRBV30 to TRBJ2-1; D might be TRBD2 (6 bases). This receptor was obtained from a woman in her thirties with type 1 diabetes. Sequenced sample: naive CD4+ T cells from blood. CDR3 loop: CAWSPTGLAHYNEQFF. The CDR3 DNA reads TGTGCCTGGAGCCCAACGGGACTCGCCCATTACAATGAGCAGTTCTTC. The full variable domain, its missing parts supplied by reference TRBV30 and TRBJ2-1, is SQTIHQWPATLVQPVGSPLSLECTVEGTSNPNLYWYRQAAGRGLQLLFYSVGIGQISSEVPQNLSASRPQDRQFILSSKKLLLSDSGFYLCAWSPTGLAHYNEQFFGPGTRLTVL.